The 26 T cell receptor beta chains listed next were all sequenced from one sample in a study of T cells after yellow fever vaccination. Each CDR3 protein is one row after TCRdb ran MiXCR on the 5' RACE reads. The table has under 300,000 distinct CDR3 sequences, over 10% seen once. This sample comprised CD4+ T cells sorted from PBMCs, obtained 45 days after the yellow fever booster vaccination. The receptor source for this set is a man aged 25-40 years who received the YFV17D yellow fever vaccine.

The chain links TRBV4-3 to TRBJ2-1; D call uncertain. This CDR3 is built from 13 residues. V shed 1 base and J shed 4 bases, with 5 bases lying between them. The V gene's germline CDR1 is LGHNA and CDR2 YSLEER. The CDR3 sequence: CASSQVSYNEQFF. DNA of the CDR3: TGCGCCAGCAGCCAAGTCAGTTACAATGAGCAGTTCTTC.

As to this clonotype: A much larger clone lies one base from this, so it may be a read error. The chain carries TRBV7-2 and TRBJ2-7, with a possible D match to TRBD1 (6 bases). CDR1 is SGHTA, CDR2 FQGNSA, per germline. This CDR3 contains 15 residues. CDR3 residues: CVSSLLNRVSYEQYF. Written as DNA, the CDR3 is TGTGTCAGCAGCTTACTAAACAGGGTCTCCTACGAGCAGTACTTC.

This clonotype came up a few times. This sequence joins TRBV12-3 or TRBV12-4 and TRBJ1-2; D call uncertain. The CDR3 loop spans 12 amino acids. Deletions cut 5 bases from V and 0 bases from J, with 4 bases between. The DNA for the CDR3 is TGTGCCAGCAGTAGGGCTAACTATGGCTACACCTTC. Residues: CASSRANYGYTF.

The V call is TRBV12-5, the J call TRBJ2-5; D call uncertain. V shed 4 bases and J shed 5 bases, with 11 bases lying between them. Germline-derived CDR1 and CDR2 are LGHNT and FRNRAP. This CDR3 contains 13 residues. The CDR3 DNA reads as TGTGCTAGTGGTTCGAAGCTAGGGGAGACCCAGTACTTC. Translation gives CASGSKLGETQYF.

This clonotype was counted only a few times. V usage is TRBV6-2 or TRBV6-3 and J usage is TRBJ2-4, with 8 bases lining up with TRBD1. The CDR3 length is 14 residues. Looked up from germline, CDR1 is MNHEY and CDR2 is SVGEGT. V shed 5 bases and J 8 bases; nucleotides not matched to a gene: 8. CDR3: CASSLSTGVDIQYF. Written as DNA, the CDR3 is TGTGCCAGCAGTCTATCGACAGGGGTGGACATTCAGTACTTC.

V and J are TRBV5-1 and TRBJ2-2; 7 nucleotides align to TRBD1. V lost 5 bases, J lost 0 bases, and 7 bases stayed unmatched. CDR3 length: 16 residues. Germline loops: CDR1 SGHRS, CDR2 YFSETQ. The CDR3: CASRQTGVANTGELFF. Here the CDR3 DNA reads TGCGCCAGCAGGCAAACAGGGGTCGCGAACACCGGGGAGCTGTTTTTT.

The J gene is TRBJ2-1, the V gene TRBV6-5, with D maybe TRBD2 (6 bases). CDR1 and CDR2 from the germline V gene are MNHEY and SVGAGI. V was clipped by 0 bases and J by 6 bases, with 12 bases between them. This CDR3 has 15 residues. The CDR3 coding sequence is TGTGCCAGCAGTTACTCTGCGGGACTTCGCAATGAGCAGTTCTTC. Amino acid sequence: CASSYSAGLRNEQFF.

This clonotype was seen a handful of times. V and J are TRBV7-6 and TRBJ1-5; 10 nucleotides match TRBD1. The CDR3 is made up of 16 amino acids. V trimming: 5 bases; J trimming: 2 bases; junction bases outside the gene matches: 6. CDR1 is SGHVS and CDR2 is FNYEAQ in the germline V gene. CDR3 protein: CASSRLDRGCNQPQHF. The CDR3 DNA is TGTGCCAGCAGCCGGCTGGACAGGGGGTGCAATCAGCCCCAGCATTTT.

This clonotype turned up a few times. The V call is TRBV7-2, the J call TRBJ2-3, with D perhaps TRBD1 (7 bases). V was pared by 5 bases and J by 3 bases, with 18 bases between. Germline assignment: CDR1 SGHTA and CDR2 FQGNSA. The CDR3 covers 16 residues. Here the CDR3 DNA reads TGTGCCAGCAGCCGCCAGGGGGGAGGTATGACAGATACGCAGTATTTT. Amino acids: CASSRQGGGMTDTQYF.

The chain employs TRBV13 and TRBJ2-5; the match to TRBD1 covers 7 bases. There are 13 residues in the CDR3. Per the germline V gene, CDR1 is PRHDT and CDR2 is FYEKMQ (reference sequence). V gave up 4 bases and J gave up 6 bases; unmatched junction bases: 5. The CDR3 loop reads CASSSPGGQTQYF. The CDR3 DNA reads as TGTGCCAGCAGCTCTCCAGGGGGACAGACCCAGTACTTC.

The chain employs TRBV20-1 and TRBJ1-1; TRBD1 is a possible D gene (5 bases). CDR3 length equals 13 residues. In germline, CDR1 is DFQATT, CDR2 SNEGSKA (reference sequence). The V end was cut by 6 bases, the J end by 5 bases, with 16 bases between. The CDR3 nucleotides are TGCAGTGCCCAGGGCCCAACGGGGACTGAAGCTTTCTTT. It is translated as CSAQGPTGTEAFF.

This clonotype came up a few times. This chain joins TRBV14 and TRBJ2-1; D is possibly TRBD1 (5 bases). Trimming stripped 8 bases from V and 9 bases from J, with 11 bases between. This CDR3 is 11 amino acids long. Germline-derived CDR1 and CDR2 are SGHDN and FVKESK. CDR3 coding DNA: TGTGCCAGCCAAGGGGCCGGTGAGCAGTTCTTC. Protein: CASQGAGEQFF.

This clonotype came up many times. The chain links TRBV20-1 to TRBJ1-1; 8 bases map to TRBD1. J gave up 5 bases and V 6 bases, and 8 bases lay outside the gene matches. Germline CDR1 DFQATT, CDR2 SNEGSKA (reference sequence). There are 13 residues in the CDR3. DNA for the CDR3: TGCAGTGCACAAACAGGGGGGGGAACTGAAGCTTTCTTT. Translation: CSAQTGGGTEAFF.

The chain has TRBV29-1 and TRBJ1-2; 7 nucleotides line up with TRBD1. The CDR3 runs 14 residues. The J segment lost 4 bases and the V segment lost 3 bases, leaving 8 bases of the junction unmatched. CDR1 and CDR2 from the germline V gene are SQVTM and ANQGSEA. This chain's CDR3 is CSVDDRGRPYGYTF. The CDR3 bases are TGCAGCGTTGATGATAGGGGGCGTCCCTATGGCTACACCTTC.

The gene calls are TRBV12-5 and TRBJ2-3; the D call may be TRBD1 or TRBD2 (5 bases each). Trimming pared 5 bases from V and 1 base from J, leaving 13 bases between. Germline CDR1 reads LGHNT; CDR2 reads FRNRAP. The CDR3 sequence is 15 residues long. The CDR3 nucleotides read TGTGCTAGTGGTCCTGACACGGGGCGCACAGATACGCAGTATTTT. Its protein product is CASGPDTGRTDTQYF.

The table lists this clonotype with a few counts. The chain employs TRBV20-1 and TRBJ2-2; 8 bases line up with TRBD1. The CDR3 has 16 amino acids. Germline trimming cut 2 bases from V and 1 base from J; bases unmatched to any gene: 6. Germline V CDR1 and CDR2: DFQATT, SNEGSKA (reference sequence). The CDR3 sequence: CSARRFGTGNTGELFF. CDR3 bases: TGCAGTGCTAGACGTTTCGGGACAGGGAACACCGGGGAGCTGTTTTTT.

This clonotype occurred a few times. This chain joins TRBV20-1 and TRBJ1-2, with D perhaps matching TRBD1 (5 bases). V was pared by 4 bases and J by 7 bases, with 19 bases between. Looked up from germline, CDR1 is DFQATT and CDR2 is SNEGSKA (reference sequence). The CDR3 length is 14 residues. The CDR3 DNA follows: TGCAGTGCTAAGAGTTCCGGGGCTTTGGGTGGCTACACCTTC. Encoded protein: CSAKSSGALGGYTF.

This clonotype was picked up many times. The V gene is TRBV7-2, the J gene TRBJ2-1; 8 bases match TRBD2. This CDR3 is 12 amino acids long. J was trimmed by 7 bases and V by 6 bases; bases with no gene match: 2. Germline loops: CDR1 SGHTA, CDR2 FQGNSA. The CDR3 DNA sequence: TGTGCCAGCAGACCTAGCGGGAATGAGCAGTTCTTC. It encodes CASRPSGNEQFF.

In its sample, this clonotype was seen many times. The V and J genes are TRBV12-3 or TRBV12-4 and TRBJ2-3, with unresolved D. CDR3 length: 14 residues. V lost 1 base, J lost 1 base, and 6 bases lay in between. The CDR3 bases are TGTGCCAGCAGTTTAGGGACCGGCACAGATACGCAGTATTTT. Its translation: CASSLGTGTDTQYF.

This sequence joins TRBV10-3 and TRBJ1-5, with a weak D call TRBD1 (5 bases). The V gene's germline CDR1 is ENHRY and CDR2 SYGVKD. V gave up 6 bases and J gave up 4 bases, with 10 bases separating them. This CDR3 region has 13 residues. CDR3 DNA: TGTGCCATCAGAGACAGAGAAAATCAGCCCCAGCATTTT. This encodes CAIRDRENQPQHF.

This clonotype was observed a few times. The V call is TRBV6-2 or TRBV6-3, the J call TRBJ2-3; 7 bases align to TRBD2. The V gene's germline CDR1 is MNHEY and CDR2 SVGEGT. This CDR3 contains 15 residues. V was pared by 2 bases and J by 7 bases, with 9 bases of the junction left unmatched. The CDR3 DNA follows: TGTGCCAGCAGTTACCAGAGCGGGATGAGAAATACGCAGTATTTT. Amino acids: CASSYQSGMRNTQYF.

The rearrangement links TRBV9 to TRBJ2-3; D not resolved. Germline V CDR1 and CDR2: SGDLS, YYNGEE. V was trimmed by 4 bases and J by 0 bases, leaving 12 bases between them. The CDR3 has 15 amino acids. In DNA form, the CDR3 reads TGTGCCAGCAGCCCCCGGATGGGTAGCACAGATACGCAGTATTTT. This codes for CASSPRMGSTDTQYF.

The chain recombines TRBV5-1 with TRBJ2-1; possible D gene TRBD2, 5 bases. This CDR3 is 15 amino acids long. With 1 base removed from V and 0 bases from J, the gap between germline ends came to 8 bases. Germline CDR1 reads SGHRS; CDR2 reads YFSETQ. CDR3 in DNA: TGCGCCAGCAGCTTGAGCGGACCCTCCTACAATGAGCAGTTCTTC. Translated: CASSLSGPSYNEQFF.

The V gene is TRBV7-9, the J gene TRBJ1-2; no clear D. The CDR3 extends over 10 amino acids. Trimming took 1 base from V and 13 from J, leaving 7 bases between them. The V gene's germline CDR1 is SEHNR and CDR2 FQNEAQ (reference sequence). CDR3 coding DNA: TGTGCCAGCAGCTTAGAAGGGCCCACCTTC. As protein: CASSLEGPTF.

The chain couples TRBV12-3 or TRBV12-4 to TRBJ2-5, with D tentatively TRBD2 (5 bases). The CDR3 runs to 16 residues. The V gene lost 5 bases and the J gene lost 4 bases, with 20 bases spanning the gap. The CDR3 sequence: CASSAGIRGVGETQYF. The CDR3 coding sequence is TGTGCCAGCAGTGCCGGGATCCGGGGAGTCGGAGAGACCCAGTACTTC.

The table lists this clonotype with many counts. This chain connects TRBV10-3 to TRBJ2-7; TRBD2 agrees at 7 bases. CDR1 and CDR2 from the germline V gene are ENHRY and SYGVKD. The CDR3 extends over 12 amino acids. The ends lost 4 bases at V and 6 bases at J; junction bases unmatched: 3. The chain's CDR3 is CAISGTSREQYF. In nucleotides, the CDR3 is TGTGCCATCAGTGGGACTAGTCGCGAGCAGTACTTC.